Described below is a single T cell receptor (beta chain) sequence and its context. Its antigen remains unidentified. The CDR3 covers 15 residues. Germline CDR1 is LGHNT and CDR2 is FRNRAP. Trimming left V 5 bases short and J 4 bases short, with 17 bases between. This specimen comes from a study of T cell responses to AZD1222 COVID-19 vaccine. Study information: Whether given at about 4 or about 12 weeks, second doses were pooled.

The data were produced by immunoSEQ multiplex PCR, yet TCRdb's version contains in-frame clones alone and is incomplete. The sample lists about 96,000 clones; roughly nine tenths were seen once. Overall study results and limits: Seropositive at baseline were only six AZD1222 recipients. The CD4 TCRs associated with vaccination extended across spike and predominated at 160-218 and 743-854. The study sampled repertoires only after the peak T cell response.

This receptor was taken from an adult in good health. J is TRBJ1-1 and V is TRBV12-5, with a tentative D call TRBD1 (6 bases). Sequencing used peripheral blood, obtained on day 0 of AZD1222 vaccination. CDR3 region: CASGPTGQMPTEAFF. The CDR3 coding sequence is TGTGCTAGTGGTCCCACCGGACAGATGCCCACTGAAGCTTTCTTT.